These 26 T cell receptor beta chains came from one sample sequenced in a study of T cell responses to AZD1222 COVID-19 vaccine. Data came from immunoSEQ multiplex PCR; TCRdb stores just in-frame clones and leaves some out. The repertoire holds fewer than 90,000 clones, around 84% seen once, with about 6% in the top ten. Here the sequenced sample was peripheral blood, taken 28 days after the second AZD1222 dose. The source is an adult who received the AZD1222 COVID-19 vaccine.

V is TRBV27 and J is TRBJ2-6, with 8 nucleotides matching TRBD2. Trimming took 7 bases from V and 1 from J; bases not matched to a gene: 9. This CDR3 spans 17 amino acids. CDR1 and CDR2 (germline): MNHEY, SMNVEV (reference sequence). CDR3 in amino acids: CASKFLAGLSGANVLTF. CDR3 DNA: TGTGCCAGCAAGTTTTTAGCGGGGCTTTCTGGGGCCAACGTCCTGACTTTC.

A remark on this clone: Other nucleotide sequences from this sample produce the same CDR3. The J gene is TRBJ1-5, the V gene TRBV19; D ambiguous. Per germline, CDR1 LNHDA and CDR2 SQIVND (reference sequence). The CDR3 contains 12 residues. Trimming stripped 3 bases from V and 0 bases from J, with 0 bases between. This CDR3 reads CASSISNQPQHF. The CDR3 region has the DNA TGTGCCAGTAGTATTAGCAATCAGCCCCAGCATTTT.

The V call is TRBV2, the J call TRBJ1-1; D not certain. V was cut by 4 bases and J by 2 bases, with 11 bases left in between. CDR1 is SNHLY, CDR2 FYNNEI, per germline. CDR3 length: 14 amino acids. CDR3 DNA sequence: TGTGCCAGCAGTGCCGTGGCAGCTAACACTGAAGCTTTCTTT. Amino acids: CASSAVAANTEAFF.

The chain recombines TRBV29-1 with TRBJ1-5; the D is unclear. Trimming took 4 bases from V and 3 from J, leaving 7 bases between them. This CDR3 contains 12 residues. Germline assignment: CDR1 SQVTM and CDR2 ANQGSEA. CDR3 residues: CSVGEPNQPQHF. The CDR3 nucleotides read TGCAGCGTTGGGGAACCCAATCAGCCCCAGCATTTT.

This clone was seen once. The V gene is TRBV27, the J gene TRBJ1-2; D unclear. The CDR3 covers 12 residues. Per the germline V gene, CDR1 is MNHEY and CDR2 is SMNVEV (reference sequence). The germline V and J ends were trimmed by 2 bases and 6 bases, with 7 bases remaining between them. CDR3 sequence reads: CASSLPPDGYTF. CDR3 in DNA: TGTGCCAGCAGTTTACCCCCCGATGGCTACACCTTC.

The V call is TRBV19, the J call TRBJ1-1; no firm D call. Germline lookup yields CDR1 LNHDA and CDR2 SQIVND (reference sequence). This CDR3 has 14 amino acids. Trimming pared 4 bases from V and 7 bases from J, leaving 16 bases between. DNA of the CDR3: TGTGCCAGTAGTACCTACCGGGAGGAAGGTGAAGCTTTCTTT. Amino acids: CASSTYREEGEAFF. The whole variable domain, filled in from reference TRBV19 and TRBJ1-1, reads DGGITQSPKYLFRKEGQNVTLSCEQNLNHDAMYWYRQDPGQGLRLIYYSQIVNDFQKGDIAEGYSVSREKKESFPLTVTSAQKNPTAFYLCASSTYREEGEAFFGQGTRLTVV.

The genes are TRBV18 and TRBJ2-2, with a possible D match to TRBD1 (5 bases). The CDR3 length is 14 residues. Trimming cost V 8 bases and J 4 bases, with 14 bases left between them. The germline CDR1 and CDR2 sequences are KGHSH and LQKENI. The CDR3 DNA reads as TGTGCCAGCCCCAGGGTGATAGGCACCGGGGAGCTGTTTTTT. It yields the protein CASPRVIGTGELFF.

This rearrangement joins TRBV20-1 to TRBJ1-1; D remains unclear. The CDR3 runs 11 residues. CDR1 and CDR2 (germline): DFQATT, SNEGSKA (reference sequence). CDR3 protein: CRAEGNTEAFF. In nucleotides, the CDR3 is TGCAGGGCGGAGGGGAACACTGAAGCTTTCTTT.

The chain uses TRBV29-1 and TRBJ2-6; 11 bases fit TRBD2. This CDR3 has 14 residues. J gave up 3 bases and V 6 bases, and 1 base lay outside the gene matches. Germline lookup yields CDR1 SQVTM and CDR2 ANQGSEA. CDR3 bases: TGCAGCGTCCTAGCGGGAGGTGGGGCCAACGTCCTGACTTTC. Translating it yields CSVLAGGGANVLTF.

This clone was found once. This chain uses TRBV15 with TRBJ2-1; tentative D call: TRBD2 (6 bases). The ends were cut back, 6 bases at V and 7 bases at J, with 16 bases in the middle. CDR1 and CDR2 (germline): LNHNV, YYDKDF (reference sequence). CDR3 length: 14 residues. The CDR3 protein is CATREEGPVNEQFF. The CDR3 bases are TGTGCCACCAGGGAGGAGGGCCCGGTGAATGAGCAGTTCTTC.

J is TRBJ2-1 and V is TRBV28; 7 bases fit TRBD1. This CDR3 spans 14 amino acids. Germline lookup yields CDR1 MDHEN and CDR2 SYDVKM. Trimming took 5 bases from V and 2 from J; bases not matched to a gene: 3. CDR3 sequence (DNA): TGTGCCAGCAGTACGGGACAGACCTACAATGAGCAGTTCTTC. It encodes CASSTGQTYNEQFF.

The chain couples TRBV10-3 to TRBJ1-1; D gene unclear. Trimming pared 7 bases from V and 1 base from J, leaving 13 bases between. Germline assignment: CDR1 ENHRY and CDR2 SYGVKD. The CDR3 loop spans 14 amino acids. CDR3 sequence (DNA): TGTGCCATCACCCAGCGAGAGGGGAACACTGAAGCTTTCTTT. Its protein product is CAITQREGNTEAFF.

The CDR3, as DNA: TGTGCCAGCAGTTCGTCGGACAGGGAAGAGACCCAGTACTTC. Translation gives CASSSSDREETQYF. The chain recombines TRBV6-1 with TRBJ2-5, with TRBD1 identical over 8 bases. Germline V gene lookup returns CDR1 MNHNS and CDR2 SASEGT. The CDR3 has 14 residues. Unmatched junction bases numbered 5, after V lost 5 bases and J lost 3 bases.

The chain links TRBV7-8 to TRBJ2-7, with a tentative D call TRBD1 (5 bases). Trimming cost V 5 bases and J 5 bases, with 10 bases left between them. Germline V CDR1 and CDR2: SGHVS, FQNEAQ. The CDR3 sequence is 12 residues long. The CDR3 bases are TGTGCCAGCAGCGCAGGGTTTGACGAGCAGTACTTC. It codes for CASSAGFDEQYF.

The J gene is TRBJ2-3, the V gene TRBV18, with D tentatively TRBD2 (6 bases). Between the trimmed V and J ends, which lost 3 bases and 2 bases, there was a span of 12 bases. The CDR3 has 15 amino acids. Germline assignment: CDR1 KGHSH and CDR2 LQKENI. The CDR3 DNA sequence: TGTGCCAGCTCACCCCCGGGACTTAACACAGATACGCAGTATTTT. It codes for CASSPPGLNTDTQYF.

The rearrangement uses TRBV25-1 and TRBJ2-5; the D gene is possibly TRBD2 (6 bases). The CDR3 is 14 amino acids. From germline, CDR1 is MGHDK and CDR2 SYGVNS. V gave up 1 base and J gave up 1 base, with 7 bases separating them. As DNA, the CDR3 is TGTGCCAGCAGTGAATTGACTAGCCAAGAGACCCAGTACTTC. This translates into CASSELTSQETQYF.

The chain links TRBV3-1 (or the pseudogene TRBV3-2) to TRBJ1-5; the D is unclear. The CDR3 runs to 14 residues. V lost 0 bases and J lost 1, with 4 bases in between. Germline CDR1 is LGHDT and CDR2 is YNNKEL (reference sequence). CDR3 sequence (DNA): TGTGCCAGCAGCCAAGATTCCAGCAATCAGCCCCAGCATTTT. Encoded protein: CASSQDSSNQPQHF.

The chain carries TRBV13 and TRBJ1-6; tentatively, D is TRBD1 (5 bases). The CDR3 is 15 residues long. Germline CDR1 is PRHDT and CDR2 is FYEKMQ (reference sequence). Trimming removed 1 base at V and 7 bases at J, with 11 bases between. The CDR3 DNA sequence: TGTGCCAGCAGCTTAGCCGCAGGGAGGAATTCACCCCTCCACTTT. Translation gives CASSLAAGRNSPLHF.

This clone was counted once. The chain combines TRBV2 with TRBJ2-3; D is uncertain. This CDR3 is built from 13 residues. Germline loops: CDR1 SNHLY, CDR2 FYNNEI. Trimming took 4 bases from V and 5 from J, leaving 10 bases between them. DNA of the CDR3: TGTGCCAGCAGTGTCATTCCGGGAGATACGCAGTATTTT. Translation: CASSVIPGDTQYF.

The chain employs TRBV4-3 and TRBJ1-1; D is possibly TRBD1 (5 bases). CDR3 length equals 17 residues. V gave up 1 base and J gave up 3 bases, with 18 bases separating them. Germline CDR1 and CDR2: LGHNA and YSLEER. The CDR3 sequence is CASSQVGGVGSDTEAFF. CDR3 coding DNA: TGCGCCAGCAGCCAAGTCGGGGGTGTCGGTTCGGACACTGAAGCTTTCTTT.

The rearrangement links TRBV7-8 to TRBJ2-7, with 14 bases aligning to TRBD2. Germline CDR1 and CDR2: SGHVS and FQNEAQ. The CDR3 is 17 amino acids. The ends lost 4 bases at V and 3 bases at J; junction bases unmatched: 8. CDR3 sequence: CASSSGLAGARDYEQYF. CDR3 DNA: TGTGCCAGCAGCTCGGGACTAGCGGGAGCCAGGGACTACGAGCAGTACTTC.

The chain couples TRBV19 to TRBJ1-4; maybe TRBD1 (5 bases). CDR1 and CDR2 (germline): LNHDA, SQIVND (reference sequence). The CDR3 spans 14 residues. V was cut by 6 bases and J by 4 bases, with 12 bases left in between. In DNA form, the CDR3 reads TGTGCCAGTAGCGAGCGGGGGTTTAATGAAAAACTGTTTTTT. It translates to CASSERGFNEKLFF. Drawing the rest from reference TRBV19 and TRBJ1-4, the complete variable domain is DGGITQSPKYLFRKEGQNVTLSCEQNLNHDAMYWYRQDPGQGLRLIYYSQIVNDFQKGDIAEGYSVSREKKESFPLTVTSAQKNPTAFYLCASSERGFNEKLFFGSGTQLSVL.

This clone has only a few counts. The gene calls are TRBV19 and TRBJ2-2; 12 nucleotides match TRBD1. Germline V CDR1 and CDR2: LNHDA, SQIVND (reference sequence). With V trimmed by 6 bases and J by 0 bases, 8 bases remained unmatched. CDR3 length equals 18 residues. Here the CDR3 reads CASSGRGQGASNTGELFF. The CDR3 DNA sequence: TGTGCCAGTAGCGGGAGGGGACAGGGGGCCTCGAACACCGGGGAGCTGTTTTTT.

V gene TRBV6-5 combines with J gene TRBJ2-4, with D unclear. The CDR3 is made up of 13 amino acids. Germline V gene sequence: CDR1 MNHEY, CDR2 SVGAGI. V lost 6 bases and J 5 bases, leaving 11 bases between the germline ends. The CDR3 here is CASRSSSQNIQYF. CDR3 bases: TGTGCCAGCAGATCTTCCTCTCAAAACATTCAGTACTTC.

This rearrangement joins TRBV4-1 to TRBJ1-1; D possibly corresponds to TRBD1 (6 bases). This CDR3 is built from 17 residues. Trimming cost V 2 bases and J 1 base, with 17 bases left between them. Per germline, CDR1 MGHRA and CDR2 YSYEKL. The CDR3: CASSQWGGAGSNTEAFF. In DNA, the CDR3 is TGCGCCAGCAGCCAATGGGGGGGGGCTGGTTCGAACACTGAAGCTTTCTTT.

In nucleotides, the CDR3 is TGTGCCAGCACCGGGACAGGGCGGGTAGATACGCAGTATTTT. It specifies CASTGTGRVDTQYF. The J gene is TRBJ2-3, the V gene TRBV6-4, with 9 bases lining up with TRBD1. CDR1 MRHNA and CDR2 SNTAGT come from the germline V gene. The CDR3 runs 14 residues. The V and J ends lost 7 bases and 5 bases, in that order; junction bases with no gene match: 7.